Detailed here is one T cell receptor beta chain. What it recognizes is unknown. This specimen comes from a study of cytomegalovirus exposure and HLA in healthy donors. Trimming took off 3 bases at V and 3 bases at J, with 9 bases between the two ends. The CDR3 covers 13 residues. Per germline, CDR1 SQVTM and CDR2 ANQGSEA. General study findings and limits: A missense variant in DCLRE1C was later tied to TCR beta V- and J-gene trimming.

Use of 60 Vbeta and 13 Jbeta primers characterized the PCR. Sequenced by immunoSEQ multiplex PCR; TCRdb stores in-frame clones only, minus some. The sample yields under 200,000 clones, roughly 80% seen once. The source of this sequence is a girl aged 5-17 years in good health and CMV-seropositive. The sample consisted of PBMCs. This chain uses TRBV29-1 with TRBJ2-1; D gene ambiguous. CDR3 residues: CSVERNYYNEQFF. DNA of the CDR3: TGCAGCGTTGAGAGGAACTACTACAATGAGCAGTTCTTC.